This T cell receptor beta chain comes out of a study of shared clonotypes between healthy human individuals. This clone was found once. V was shortened by 6 bases and J by 5 bases, with 18 bases between the two germline ends. Germline lookup yields CDR1 MNHEY and CDR2 SVGAGI. CDR3 size: 15 residues. The method was immunoSEQ multiplex PCR; TCRdb's version includes in-frame clones alone and lacks a portion of them. The table shows 2 million to 2.5 million clones, with approximately 93% occurring only once. This sequence originates from a man between 18 and 29 years old in good health. Some clones in this sample may be carry-over from other donors' samples. Sequencing was performed on naive CD4+ T cells from PBMCs. The subset here: CD45RA+ positively selected. This chain joins TRBV6-5 and TRBJ2-3; possibly TRBD1 or TRBD2 for D (6 bases each). This CDR3 reads CASRAEGGAVDTQYF. The CDR3 DNA reads TGTGCCAGCAGGGCGGAGGGGGGCGCGGTAGATACGCAGTATTTT.